This is a list of T cell receptor beta chains from one sample in a study of cytomegalovirus exposure and HLA in healthy donors. TCRdb's table, derived via immunoSEQ multiplex PCR, lists solely in-frame clones and lacks some. The table has roughly 160,000 clones, about 80% seen once. The specimen was PBMCs. These receptors all stem from a man aged 18-30 years in good health and CMV-seropositive. Both conserved end residues are part of each CDR3. D genes are given only for firm matches. The listing skips clone size in some rows; elsewhere it reads once, few, many or a size class.

d_gene,v_gene,j_gene,abundance,CDR3aa,CDR3nt
-,TRBV9,TRBJ2-2,-,CASSVAGVNTGELFF,TGTGCCAGCAGCGTAGCGGGGGTCAACACCGGGGAGCTGTTTTTT
-,TRBV30,TRBJ2-2,-,CAWSVSAGGELFF,TGTGCCTGGAGTGTGTCGGCGGGGGGGGAGCTGTTTTTT
-,TRBV10-3,TRBJ2-3,-,CAISAGFERDTQYF,TGTGCCATCAGTGCCGGCTTCGAGCGAGATACGCAGTATTTT
-,TRBV21-1,TRBJ2-3,-,CASSPWLGRDSTDTQYF,TGTGCCAGCAGCCCTTGGTTGGGTCGGGACTCCACAGATACGCAGTATTTT
-,TRBV10-3,TRBJ1-1,few,CAISERENTEAFF,TGTGCCATCAGTGAACGGGAGAACACTGAAGCTTTCTTT
TRBD1,TRBV5-1,TRBJ2-1,-,CASSARDSNRRSSYNEQFF,TGCGCCAGCAGCGCTCGGGACAGCAACCGTCGGAGCTCCTACAATGAGCAGTTCTTC
TRBD2,TRBV11-3,TRBJ2-1,few,CASSLGMTGGYNEQFF,TGTGCCAGCAGCCTCGGCATGACGGGGGGGTACAATGAGCAGTTCTTC
TRBD2,TRBV27,TRBJ2-1,-,CASSKGLAGTSYNEQFF,TGTGCCAGCAGTAAGGGACTAGCGGGAACCTCCTACAATGAGCAGTTCTTC
-,TRBV7-9,TRBJ2-2,-,CASSLVYTGELFF,TGTGCCAGCAGCTTAGTCTACACCGGGGAGCTGTTTTTT
-,TRBV7-3,TRBJ2-2,few,CASSSTGPTGELFF,TGTGCCAGCAGCTCGACAGGACCAACCGGGGAGCTGTTTTTT
TRBD2,TRBV5-1,TRBJ2-5,-,CASSPGLAGGRKETQYF,TGCGCCAGCAGCCCGGGACTAGCGGGAGGGAGAAAAGAGACCCAGTACTTC
TRBD1,TRBV6-5,TRBJ1-5,-,CASGRDRGHQPQHF,TGTGCCAGCGGCCGGGACAGGGGCCATCAGCCCCAGCATTTT
-,TRBV11-3,TRBJ2-7,-,CASSLDPMEQYF,TGTGCCAGCAGCTTAGATCCCATGGAGCAGTACTTC
-,TRBV10-3,TRBJ1-2,-,CAISGTDYGYTF,TGTGCCATCAGTGGGACAGACTATGGCTACACCTTC
-,TRBV4-1,TRBJ2-2,once,CASSRPSGGSTGELFF,TGCGCCAGCAGCCGTCCCTCAGGAGGGAGTACCGGGGAGCTGTTTTTT
-,TRBV30,TRBJ1-1,-,CAWPRHRNTEAFF,TGTGCCTGGCCCCGCCATAGGAACACTGAAGCTTTCTTT
-,TRBV5-1,TRBJ2-1,-,CASSFAQNEQFF,TGCGCCAGCAGTTTTGCCCAGAATGAGCAGTTCTTC
-,TRBV7-9,TRBJ2-7,-,CASSLLNREQYF,TGTGCCAGCAGCTTACTTAATCGCGAGCAGTACTTC
-,TRBV7-8,TRBJ1-1,-,CASSLWPQGVNTEAFF,TGTGCCAGCAGTTTATGGCCACAGGGAGTGAACACTGAAGCTTTCTTT
-,TRBV5-1,TRBJ1-1,-,CASSLTANTEAFF,TGCGCCAGCAGCTTGACAGCGAACACTGAAGCTTTCTTT
-,TRBV4-1,TRBJ2-7,-,CASSHIRQGGDLEQYF,TGCGCCAGCAGCCACATTAGACAGGGCGGGGATCTCGAGCAGTACTTC
-,TRBV2,TRBJ1-2,-,CASSEVAGWYGYTF,TGTGCCAGCAGTGAGGTAGCGGGGTGGTATGGCTACACCTTC
-,TRBV2,TRBJ2-6,-,CASSEYGGAGANGLTF,TGTGCCAGCAGTGAGTATGGGGGCGCGGGGGCCAACGGCCTGACTTTC
TRBD2,TRBV9,TRBJ2-3,-,CASVGGSTDTQYF,TGTGCCAGCGTCGGGGGGAGCACAGATACGCAGTATTTT
TRBD1,TRBV10-1,TRBJ1-6,-,CASSPGTGDNSPLHF,TGCGCCAGCAGCCCCGGGACAGGGGATAATTCACCCCTCCACTTT
-,TRBV6-1,TRBJ1-1,-,CASSEAWTANTEAFF,TGTGCCAGCAGTGAAGCCTGGACAGCGAACACTGAAGCTTTCTTT
-,TRBV5-8,TRBJ2-5,few,CASSSLRETQYF,TGTGCCAGCAGCTCCTTGCGGGAGACCCAGTACTTC